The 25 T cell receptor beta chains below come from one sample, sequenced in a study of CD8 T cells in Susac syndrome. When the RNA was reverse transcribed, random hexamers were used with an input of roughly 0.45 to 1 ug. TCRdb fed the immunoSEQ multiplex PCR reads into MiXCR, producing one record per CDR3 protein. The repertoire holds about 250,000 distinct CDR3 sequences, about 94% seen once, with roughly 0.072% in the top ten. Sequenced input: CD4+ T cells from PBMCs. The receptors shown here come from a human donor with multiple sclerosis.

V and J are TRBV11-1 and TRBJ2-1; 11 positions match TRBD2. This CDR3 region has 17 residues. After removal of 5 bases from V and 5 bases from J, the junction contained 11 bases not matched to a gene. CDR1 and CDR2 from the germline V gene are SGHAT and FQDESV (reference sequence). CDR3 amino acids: CASSRWPGLAAHNEQFF. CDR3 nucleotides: TGTGCCAGCAGCCGTTGGCCGGGACTAGCGGCCCACAATGAGCAGTTCTTC.

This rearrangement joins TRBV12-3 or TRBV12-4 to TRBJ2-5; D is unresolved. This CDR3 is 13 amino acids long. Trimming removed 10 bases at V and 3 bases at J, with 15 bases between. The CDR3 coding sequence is TGTGCCACCGGCCCCCCTCCCGAAGAGACCCAGTACTTC. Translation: CATGPPPEETQYF.

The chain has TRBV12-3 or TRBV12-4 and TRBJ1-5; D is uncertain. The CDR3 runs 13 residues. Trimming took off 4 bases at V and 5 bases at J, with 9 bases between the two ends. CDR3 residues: CASSSLGYQPQHF. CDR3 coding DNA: TGTGCCAGCAGTTCTCTAGGGTATCAGCCCCAGCATTTT.

DNA for the CDR3: TGCAGTGCTGCCGAGCTATACGAGCAGTACTTC. This codes for CSAAELYEQYF. The chain recombines TRBV20-1 with TRBJ2-7; D gene ambiguous. CDR1 is DFQATT and CDR2 is SNEGSKA in the germline V gene (reference sequence). Trimming left V 5 bases short and J 4 bases short, with 9 bases between. The CDR3 consists of 11 residues.

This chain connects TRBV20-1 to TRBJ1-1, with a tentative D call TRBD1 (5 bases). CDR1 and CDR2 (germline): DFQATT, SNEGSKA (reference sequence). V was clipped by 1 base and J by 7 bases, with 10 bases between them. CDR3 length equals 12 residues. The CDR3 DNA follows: TGCAGTGCTAGAGGAGACAGTTTTGAAGCTTTCTTT. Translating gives CSARGDSFEAFF.

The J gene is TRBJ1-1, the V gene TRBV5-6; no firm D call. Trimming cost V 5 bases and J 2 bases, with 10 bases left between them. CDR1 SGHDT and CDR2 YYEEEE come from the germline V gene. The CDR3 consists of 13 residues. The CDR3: CASRRGFNTEAFF. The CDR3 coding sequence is TGTGCCAGCAGAAGAGGGTTCAACACTGAAGCTTTCTTT.

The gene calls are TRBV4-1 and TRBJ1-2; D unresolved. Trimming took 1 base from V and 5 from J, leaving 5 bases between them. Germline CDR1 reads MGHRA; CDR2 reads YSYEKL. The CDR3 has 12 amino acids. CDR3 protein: CASSQATYGYTF. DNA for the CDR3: TGCGCCAGCAGCCAAGCCACGTATGGCTACACCTTC.

As DNA, the CDR3 is TGTGCCAGCAGCCCCGGGACTAGCGGTAAAAAAATGACAGATACGCAGTATTTT. Translating it yields CASSPGTSGKKMTDTQYF. The rearrangement links TRBV5-4 to TRBJ2-3, with 11 bases aligning to TRBD2. This CDR3 has 18 residues. Trimming at V came to 4 bases and at J to 3 bases, leaving 13 bases not matched to a gene. The germline gives CDR1 SGHNT, CDR2 YYREEE (reference sequence).

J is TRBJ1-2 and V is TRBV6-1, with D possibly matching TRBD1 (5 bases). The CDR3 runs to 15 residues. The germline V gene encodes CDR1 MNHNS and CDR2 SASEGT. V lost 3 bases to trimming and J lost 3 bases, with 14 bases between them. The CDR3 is CASSDPQGGDYGYTF. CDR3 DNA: TGTGCCAGCAGTGACCCCCAGGGCGGCGACTATGGCTACACCTTC.

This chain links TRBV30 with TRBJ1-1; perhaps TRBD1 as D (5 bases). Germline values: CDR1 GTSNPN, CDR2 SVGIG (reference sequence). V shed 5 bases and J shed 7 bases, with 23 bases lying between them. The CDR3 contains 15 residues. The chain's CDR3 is CAWEDIAGRTGEAFF. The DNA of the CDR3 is TGTGCCTGGGAGGACATTGCGGGACGAACAGGTGAAGCTTTCTTT.

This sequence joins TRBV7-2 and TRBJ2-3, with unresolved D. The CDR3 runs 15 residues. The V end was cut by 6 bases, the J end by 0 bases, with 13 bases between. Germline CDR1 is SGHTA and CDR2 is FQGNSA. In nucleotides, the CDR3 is TGTGCCAGCAGTCCACAGAGAACTAGCACAGATACGCAGTATTTT. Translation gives CASSPQRTSTDTQYF.

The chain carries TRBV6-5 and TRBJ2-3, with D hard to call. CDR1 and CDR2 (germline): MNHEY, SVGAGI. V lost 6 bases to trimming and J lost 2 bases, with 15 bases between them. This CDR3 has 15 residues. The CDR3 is CASRSYSQYTDTQYF. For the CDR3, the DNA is TGTGCCAGCAGATCCTATAGCCAGTACACAGATACGCAGTATTTT.

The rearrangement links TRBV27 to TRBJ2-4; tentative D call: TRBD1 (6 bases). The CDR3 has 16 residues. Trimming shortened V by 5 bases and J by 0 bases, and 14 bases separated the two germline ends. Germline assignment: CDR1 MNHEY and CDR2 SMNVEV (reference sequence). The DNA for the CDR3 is TGTGCCAGCAGTCCCCGACAGGCTCTAGCCAAAAACATTCAGTACTTC. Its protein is CASSPRQALAKNIQYF.

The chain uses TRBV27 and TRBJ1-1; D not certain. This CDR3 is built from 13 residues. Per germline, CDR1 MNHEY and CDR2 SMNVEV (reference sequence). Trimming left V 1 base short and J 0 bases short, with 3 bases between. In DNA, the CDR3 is TGTGCCAGCAGTTTATTCTTGAACACTGAAGCTTTCTTT. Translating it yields CASSLFLNTEAFF.

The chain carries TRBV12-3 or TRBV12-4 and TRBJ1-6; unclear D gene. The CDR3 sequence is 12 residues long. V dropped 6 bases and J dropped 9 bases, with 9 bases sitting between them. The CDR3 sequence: CASSLVSSPLHF. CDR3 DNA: TGTGCCAGCAGCCTTGTCAGTTCACCCCTCCACTTT.

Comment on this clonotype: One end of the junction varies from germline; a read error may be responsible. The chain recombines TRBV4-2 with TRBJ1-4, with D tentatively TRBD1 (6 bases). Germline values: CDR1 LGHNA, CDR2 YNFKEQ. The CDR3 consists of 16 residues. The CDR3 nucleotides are TGTGCCAGCAGCCAACTTGACAGGCCCCGGGATGACAAACTGTTTTTT. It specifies CASSQLDRPRDDKLFF.

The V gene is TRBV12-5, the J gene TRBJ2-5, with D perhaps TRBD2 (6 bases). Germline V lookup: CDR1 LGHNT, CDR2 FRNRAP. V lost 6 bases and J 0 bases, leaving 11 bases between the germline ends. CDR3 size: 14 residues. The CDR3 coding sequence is TGTGCTAGTGGCCGAGGGACTGACCAAGAGACCCAGTACTTC. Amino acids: CASGRGTDQETQYF.

CDR3 protein: CAISERVESNSPLHF. The CDR3 DNA sequence: TGTGCCATCAGTGAGCGGGTGGAAAGTAATTCACCCCTCCACTTT. This sequence joins TRBV10-3 and TRBJ1-6; D remains ambiguous. The germline CDR1 and CDR2 sequences are ENHRY and SYGVKD. This CDR3 contains 15 residues. V was shortened by 2 bases and J by 6 bases, with 11 bases between the two germline ends.

DNA for the CDR3: TGTGCCAGCAGCTCAGCCCTTCGGTACAATGAGCAGTTCTTC. It codes for CASSSALRYNEQFF. The chain has TRBV13 and TRBJ2-1; D uncertain. V lost 4 bases to trimming and J lost 4 bases, with 11 bases between them. The CDR3 has 14 amino acids. The germline V gene encodes CDR1 PRHDT and CDR2 FYEKMQ (reference sequence).

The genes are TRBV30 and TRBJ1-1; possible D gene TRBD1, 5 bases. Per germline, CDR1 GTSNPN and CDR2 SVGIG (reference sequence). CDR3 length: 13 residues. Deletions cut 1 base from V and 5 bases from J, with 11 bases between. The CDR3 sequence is CAWSATVRTEAFF. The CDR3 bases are TGTGCCTGGAGTGCGACAGTTAGGACTGAAGCTTTCTTT.

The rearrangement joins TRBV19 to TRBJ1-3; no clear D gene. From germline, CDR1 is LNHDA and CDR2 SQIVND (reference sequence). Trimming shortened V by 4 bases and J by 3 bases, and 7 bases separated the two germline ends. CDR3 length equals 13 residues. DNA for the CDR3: TGTGCCAGTAGTAGGGAGGTTGGAAACACCATATATTTT. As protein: CASSREVGNTIYF.

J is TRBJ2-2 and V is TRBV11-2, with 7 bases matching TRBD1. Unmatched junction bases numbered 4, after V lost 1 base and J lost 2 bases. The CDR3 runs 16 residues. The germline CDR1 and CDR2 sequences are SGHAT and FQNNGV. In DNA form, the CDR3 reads TGTGCCAGCAGCTTAGCGGGACAGACCAACACCGGGGAGCTGTTTTTT. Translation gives CASSLAGQTNTGELFF.

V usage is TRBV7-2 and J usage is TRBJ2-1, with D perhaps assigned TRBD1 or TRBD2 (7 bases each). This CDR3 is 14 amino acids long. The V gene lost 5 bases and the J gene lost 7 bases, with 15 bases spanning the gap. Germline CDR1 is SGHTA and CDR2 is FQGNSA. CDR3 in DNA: TGTGCCAGCAGCCCCGACAGGGAGGGGAATGAGCAGTTCTTC. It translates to CASSPDREGNEQFF.

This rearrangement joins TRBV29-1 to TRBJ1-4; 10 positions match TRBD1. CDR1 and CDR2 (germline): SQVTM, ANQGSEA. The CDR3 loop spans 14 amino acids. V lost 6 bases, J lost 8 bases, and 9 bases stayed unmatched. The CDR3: CSVQRDRGREKLFF. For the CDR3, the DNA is TGCAGCGTACAGAGGGACAGGGGAAGAGAAAAACTGTTTTTT.

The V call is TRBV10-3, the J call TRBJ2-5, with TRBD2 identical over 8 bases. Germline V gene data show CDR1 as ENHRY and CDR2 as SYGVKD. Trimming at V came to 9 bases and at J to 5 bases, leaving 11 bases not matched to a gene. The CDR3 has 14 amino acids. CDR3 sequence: CAIRLSGGTETQYF. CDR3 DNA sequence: TGTGCCATTAGGCTTTCGGGGGGGACGGAGACCCAGTACTTC.